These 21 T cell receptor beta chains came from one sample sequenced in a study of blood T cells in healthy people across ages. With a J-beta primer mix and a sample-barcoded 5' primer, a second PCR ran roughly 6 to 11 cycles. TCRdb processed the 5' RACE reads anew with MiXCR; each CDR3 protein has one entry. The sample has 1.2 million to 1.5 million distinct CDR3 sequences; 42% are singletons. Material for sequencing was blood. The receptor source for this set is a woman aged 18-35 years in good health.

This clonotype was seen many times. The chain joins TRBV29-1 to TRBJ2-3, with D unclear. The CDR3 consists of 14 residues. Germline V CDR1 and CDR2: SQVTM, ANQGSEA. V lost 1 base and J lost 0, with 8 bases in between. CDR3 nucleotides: TGCAGCGTTGAAGGACGGCTCAGCACAGATACGCAGTATTTT. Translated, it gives CSVEGRLSTDTQYF.

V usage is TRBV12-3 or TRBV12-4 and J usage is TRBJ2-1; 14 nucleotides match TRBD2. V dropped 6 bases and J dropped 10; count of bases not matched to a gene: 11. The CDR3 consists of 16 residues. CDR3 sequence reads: CASSHTPGLAGVEQFF. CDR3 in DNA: TGTGCCAGCAGCCATACTCCGGGACTAGCGGGAGTAGAGCAGTTCTTC.

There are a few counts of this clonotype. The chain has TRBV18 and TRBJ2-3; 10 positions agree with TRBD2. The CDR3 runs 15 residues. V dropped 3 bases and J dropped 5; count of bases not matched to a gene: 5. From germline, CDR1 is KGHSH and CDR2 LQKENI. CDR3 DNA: TGTGCCAGCTCACCGTTGTCTAGCGGGAGAGATACGCAGTATTTT. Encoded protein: CASSPLSSGRDTQYF.

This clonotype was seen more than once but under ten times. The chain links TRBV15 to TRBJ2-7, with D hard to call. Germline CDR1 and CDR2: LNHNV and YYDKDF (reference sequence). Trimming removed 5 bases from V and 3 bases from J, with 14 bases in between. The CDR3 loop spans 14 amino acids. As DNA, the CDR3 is TGTGCCACCAGCGACCGACATACTAACTACGAGCAGTACTTC. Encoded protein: CATSDRHTNYEQYF.

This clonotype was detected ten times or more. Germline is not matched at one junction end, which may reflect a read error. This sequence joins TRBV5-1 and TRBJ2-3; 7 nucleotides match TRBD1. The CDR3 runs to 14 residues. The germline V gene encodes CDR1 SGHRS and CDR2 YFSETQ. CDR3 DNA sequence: TGTGCCAGCAGTCCGGGACAGATCACAGATACGCAGTATTTT. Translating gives CASSPGQITDTQYF.

CDR3 sequence (DNA): TGTGCCTGGAGTTCATTACAAGAGACCCAGTACTTC. It is translated as CAWSSLQETQYF. J is TRBJ2-5 and V is TRBV30, with D unclear. Germline V gives CDR1 GTSNPN, CDR2 SVGIG (reference sequence). Trimming shortened V by 2 bases and J by 2 bases, and 6 bases separated the two germline ends. The CDR3 has 12 amino acids.

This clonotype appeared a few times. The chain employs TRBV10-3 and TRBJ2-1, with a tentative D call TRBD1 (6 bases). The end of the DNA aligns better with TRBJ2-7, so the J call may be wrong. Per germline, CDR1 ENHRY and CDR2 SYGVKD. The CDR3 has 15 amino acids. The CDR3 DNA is TGTGCCATCAGTCGGACAGCCGCTACCTACAATGAGCAGTACTTC. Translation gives CAISRTAATYNEQYF.

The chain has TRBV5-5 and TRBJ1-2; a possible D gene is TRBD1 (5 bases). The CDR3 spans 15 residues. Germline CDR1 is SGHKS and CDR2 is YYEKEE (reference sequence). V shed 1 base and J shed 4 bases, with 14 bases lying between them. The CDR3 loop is CASSLPQGAFYGYTF. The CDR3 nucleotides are TGTGCCAGCAGCTTGCCGCAAGGGGCCTTCTATGGCTACACCTTC.

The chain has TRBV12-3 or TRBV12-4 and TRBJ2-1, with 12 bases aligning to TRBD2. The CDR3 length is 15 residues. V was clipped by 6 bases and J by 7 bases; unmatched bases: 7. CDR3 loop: CASSGRTSGDNEQFF. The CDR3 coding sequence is TGTGCCAGCAGCGGTAGGACTAGCGGGGATAATGAGCAGTTCTTC.

CDR3 in DNA: TGTGCCAGCAGTGCCACCCCCGGGACAGCAAACACTGAAGCTTTCTTT. This encodes CASSATPGTANTEAFF. The chain recombines TRBV12-3 or TRBV12-4 with TRBJ1-1, with 7 nucleotides matching TRBD1. The junction had 11 bases not matched to a gene; V was cut back by 5 bases and J by 2 bases. CDR3 length equals 16 residues.

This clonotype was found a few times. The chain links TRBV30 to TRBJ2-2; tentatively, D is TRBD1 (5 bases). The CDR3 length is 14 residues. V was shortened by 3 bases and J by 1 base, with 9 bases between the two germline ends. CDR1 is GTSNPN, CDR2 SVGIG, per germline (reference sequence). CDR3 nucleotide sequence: TGTGCCTGGAGCTTTACAGGGAACACCGGGGAGCTGTTTTTT. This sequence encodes CAWSFTGNTGELFF.

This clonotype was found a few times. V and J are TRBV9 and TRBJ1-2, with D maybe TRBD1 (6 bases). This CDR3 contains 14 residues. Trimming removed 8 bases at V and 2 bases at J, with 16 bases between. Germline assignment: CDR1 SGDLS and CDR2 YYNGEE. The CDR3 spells CARKQGRPNYGYTF. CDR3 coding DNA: TGTGCCAGAAAACAGGGCAGACCAAACTATGGCTACACCTTC.

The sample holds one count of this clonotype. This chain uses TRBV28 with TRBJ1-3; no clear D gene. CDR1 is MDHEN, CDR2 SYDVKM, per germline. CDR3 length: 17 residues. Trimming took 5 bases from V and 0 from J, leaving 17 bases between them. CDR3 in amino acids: CASSPRARRISGNTIYF. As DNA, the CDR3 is TGTGCCAGCAGTCCTCGGGCCCGACGGATCTCTGGAAACACCATATATTTT.

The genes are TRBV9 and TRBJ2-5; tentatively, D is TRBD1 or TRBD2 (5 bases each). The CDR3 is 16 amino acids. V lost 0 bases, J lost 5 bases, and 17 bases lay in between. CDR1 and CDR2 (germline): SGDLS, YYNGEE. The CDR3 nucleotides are TGTGCCAGCAGCGTAGATCGAGGGGCCTCTGGCGAGACCCAGTACTTC. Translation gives CASSVDRGASGETQYF.

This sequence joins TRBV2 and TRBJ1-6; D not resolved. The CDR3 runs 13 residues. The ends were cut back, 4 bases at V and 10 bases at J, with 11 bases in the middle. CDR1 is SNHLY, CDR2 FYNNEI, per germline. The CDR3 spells CASSGQSQSPLHF. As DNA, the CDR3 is TGTGCCAGCAGTGGGCAGTCCCAATCACCCCTCCACTTT.

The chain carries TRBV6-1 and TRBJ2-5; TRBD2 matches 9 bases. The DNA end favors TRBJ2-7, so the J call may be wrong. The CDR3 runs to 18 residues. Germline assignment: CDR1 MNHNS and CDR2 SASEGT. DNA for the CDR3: TGTGCCAGTAGTCGGGGACAGAGCACCGGGACTAGCTTGAGCGAGCAGTACTTC. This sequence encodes CASSRGQSTGTSLSEQYF.

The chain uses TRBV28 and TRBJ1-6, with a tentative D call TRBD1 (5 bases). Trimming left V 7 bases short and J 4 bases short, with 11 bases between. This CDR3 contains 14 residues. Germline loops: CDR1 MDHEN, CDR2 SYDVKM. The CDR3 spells CASKAGQYNSPLHF. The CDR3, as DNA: TGTGCCAGCAAGGCGGGGCAGTATAATTCACCCCTCCACTTT.

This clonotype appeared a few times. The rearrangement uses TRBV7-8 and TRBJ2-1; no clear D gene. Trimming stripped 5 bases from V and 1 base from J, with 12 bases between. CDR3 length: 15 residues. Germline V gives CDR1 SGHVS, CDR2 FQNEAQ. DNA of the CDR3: TGTGCCAGCAGCCTAAGGGTCGGGTCCTACAATGAGCAGTTCTTC. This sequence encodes CASSLRVGSYNEQFF.

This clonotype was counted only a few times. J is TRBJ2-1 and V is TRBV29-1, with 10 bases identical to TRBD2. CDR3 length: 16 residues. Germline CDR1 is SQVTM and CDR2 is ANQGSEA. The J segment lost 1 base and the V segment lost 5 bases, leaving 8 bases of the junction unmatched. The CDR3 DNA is TGCAGCGTTCGTCTAGCGGGAGCGTTTTCCTACAATGAGCAGTTCTTC. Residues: CSVRLAGAFSYNEQFF.

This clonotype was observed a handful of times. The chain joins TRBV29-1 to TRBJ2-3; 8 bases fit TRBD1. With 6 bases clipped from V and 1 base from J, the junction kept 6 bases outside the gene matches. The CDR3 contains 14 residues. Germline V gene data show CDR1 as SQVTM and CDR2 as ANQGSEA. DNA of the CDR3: TGCAGCGTCGCCGGACAGGGAGGCACAGATACGCAGTATTTT. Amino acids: CSVAGQGGTDTQYF.

The CDR3 loop is CASSLEGGGFDHEQYF. DNA of the CDR3: TGTGCCAGCAGCTTAGAAGGGGGCGGCTTCGACCACGAGCAGTACTTC. The gene calls are TRBV11-2 and TRBJ2-7; 7 bases are shared with TRBD1. J lost 5 bases, V lost 0 bases, and 10 bases had no gene match. This CDR3 region has 16 residues. Germline V gene data show CDR1 as SGHAT and CDR2 as FQNNGV. Variable domain in full (rest from reference TRBV11-2 and TRBJ2-7): EAGVAQSPRYKIIEKRQSVAFWCNPISGHATLYWYQQILGQGPKLLIQFQNNGVVDDSQLPKDRFSAERLKGVDSTLKIQPAKLEDSAVYLCASSLEGGGFDHEQYFGPGTRLTVT.